The 17 T cell receptor beta chains below were found in one sample sequenced in a study of T-cell reconstitution after alpha-beta-depleted transplantation in children (dated by TCRdb to between 2015 and 2016). Library prep was done by PCR. TCRdb shows the sequencer as Illumina HiSeq 2500. Molecular barcoding was employed in the preparation of TCR libraries, with unique molecular identifiers being used to normalize TCRbeta repertoire quantification. Clones were called with MiXCR by TCRdb after fastp trimmed the public reads at Q25, and only in-frame beta chains were retained. Each record represents a unique CDR3 protein, reported with the most common genes and DNA among its rows. The sample table records some 520,000 distinct CDR3 sequences; about 33% of these occur just once. Clones ranked in the top ten supply under 3% of the sample. This specimen consisted of PBMCs from the stem cell graft donor, obtained from the stem cell graft. The receptor source for this set is a human donor who donated a stem cell graft to a child with aplastic anemia.

This clonotype was counted only a few times. The chain employs TRBV29-1 and TRBJ2-3, with 10 bases matching TRBD2. Germline V gene sequence: CDR1 SQVTM, CDR2 ANQGSEA. This CDR3 has 13 amino acids. The V and J ends lost 4 bases and 6 bases, in that order; junction bases with no gene match: 4. The chain's CDR3 is CSVASGSSDTQYF. The CDR3 coding sequence is TGCAGCGTTGCTAGCGGGAGTTCGGATACGCAGTATTTT.

A few counts support this clonotype. J is TRBJ2-7 and V is TRBV29-1; D unclear. Germline assignment: CDR1 SQVTM and CDR2 ANQGSEA. This CDR3 comprises 11 residues. V shed 4 bases and J shed 7 bases, with 11 bases lying between them. The CDR3 reads CSVGQVGEQYF. For the CDR3, the DNA is TGCAGCGTTGGCCAGGTCGGGGAGCAGTACTTC.

V usage is TRBV18 and J usage is TRBJ2-1; a possible D gene is TRBD2 (5 bases). CDR1 is KGHSH and CDR2 is LQKENI in the germline V gene. V shed 2 bases and J shed 3 bases, with 8 bases lying between them. CDR3 length: 14 amino acids. For the CDR3, the DNA is TGTGCCAGCTCACCAGGGGAGAACTACAATGAGCAGTTCTTC. This codes for CASSPGENYNEQFF.

CDR3 amino acids: CASSLADRKEGSEQYF. The CDR3, as DNA: TGTGCCAGCAGCTTAGCGGATCGTAAGGAGGGTAGCGAGCAGTACTTC. The chain employs TRBV7-9 and TRBJ2-7; D may be TRBD2 (6 bases). The CDR3 contains 16 residues. Germline lookup yields CDR1 SEHNR and CDR2 FQNEAQ (reference sequence). Between the trimmed V and J ends, which lost 0 bases and 6 bases, there was a span of 18 bases.

This rearrangement joins TRBV6-2 or TRBV6-3 to TRBJ2-1, with 7 bases aligning to TRBD2. Unmatched junction bases numbered 20, after V lost 2 bases and J lost 7 bases. CDR1 is MNHEY, CDR2 SVGEGT, per germline. This CDR3 is built from 19 residues. CDR3 amino acids: CASSYSLAVMRYGVNEQFF. The CDR3 DNA reads as TGTGCCAGCAGTTACAGCCTAGCGGTGATGCGATATGGGGTGAATGAGCAGTTCTTC.

This CDR3 reads CATSDNDLGASGYTF. The CDR3 DNA sequence: TGTGCCACCAGTGATAATGATCTGGGGGCGAGTGGCTACACCTTC. V usage is TRBV24-1 and J usage is TRBJ1-2; D is possibly TRBD1 (6 bases). CDR3 size: 15 residues. Trimming took 3 bases from V and 7 from J, leaving 17 bases between them. CDR1 is KGHDR and CDR2 is SFDVKD in the germline V gene.

This clonotype was detected only a few times. The chain joins TRBV7-2 to TRBJ2-5; TRBD1 or TRBD2 may be the D gene (5 bases each). V lost 1 base to trimming and J lost 5 bases, with 8 bases between them. CDR1 and CDR2 from the germline V gene are SGHTA and FQGNSA. This CDR3 contains 13 residues. Written as DNA, the CDR3 is TGTGCCAGCAGCTTAGGGGGGTGGGAGACCCAGTACTTC. This sequence encodes CASSLGGWETQYF.

This chain links TRBV7-3 with TRBJ2-3; 9 positions match TRBD1. Unmatched junction bases numbered 5, after V lost 5 bases and J lost 2 bases. This CDR3 contains 15 residues. Germline V CDR1 and CDR2: SGHTA, FQGTGA. The CDR3 DNA follows: TGTGCCAGCAGCCACGGACAGGGGACCACAGATACGCAGTATTTT. Translated, it gives CASSHGQGTTDTQYF.

There are a few counts of this clonotype. V gene TRBV11-2 combines with J gene TRBJ2-7, with D hard to call. The V gene's germline CDR1 is SGHAT and CDR2 FQNNGV. V lost 2 bases and J 3 bases, leaving 8 bases between the germline ends. This CDR3 has 13 amino acids. CDR3 region: CASSLPPVYEQYV. In nucleotides, the CDR3 is TGTGCCAGCAGCTTACCCCCGGTCTACGAGCAGTACGTC.

This clonotype was seen a few times. V usage is TRBV20-1 and J usage is TRBJ2-6; D may correspond to TRBD1 or TRBD2 (5 bases each). CDR1 is DFQATT and CDR2 is SNEGSKA in the germline V gene (reference sequence). This CDR3 is built from 16 residues. V lost 3 bases and J lost 0, with 12 bases in between. The CDR3 reads CSASEGLGSGANVLTF. CDR3 DNA sequence: TGCAGTGCTAGTGAGGGGTTAGGCTCTGGGGCCAACGTCCTGACTTTC.

This clonotype was seen a few times. The rearrangement links TRBV30 to TRBJ1-3; 7 bases map to TRBD1. The CDR3 is made up of 15 amino acids. V trimming: 0 bases; J trimming: 0 bases; junction bases outside the gene matches: 2. Germline CDR1 and CDR2: GTSNPN and SVGIG (reference sequence). CDR3 DNA sequence: TGTGCCTGGAGTGTCGGACAGGACTCTGGAAACACCATATATTTT. Translating gives CAWSVGQDSGNTIYF. Full variable domain (remainder filled in from reference TRBV30 and TRBJ1-3): SQTIHQWPATLVQPVGSPLSLECTVEGTSNPNLYWYRQAAGRGLQLLFYSVGIGQISSEVPQNLSASRPQDRQFILSSKKLLLSDSGFYLCAWSVGQDSGNTIYFGEGSWLTVV.

This clonotype was observed a few times. V usage is TRBV5-1 and J usage is TRBJ2-2, with TRBD1 matching over 7 bases. The V gene end was trimmed by 4 bases and the J gene end by 3 bases; junction bases not matched to a gene: 6. The germline V gene has CDR1 SGHRS and CDR2 YFSETQ. The CDR3 length is 15 residues. CDR3 sequence reads: CASSTETGYTGELFF. The CDR3 DNA is TGCGCCAGCAGCACTGAGACAGGGTACACCGGGGAGCTGTTTTTT.

This clonotype has more than one count but fewer than ten. V usage is TRBV2 and J usage is TRBJ2-7; 7 nucleotides align to TRBD1. Germline trimming cut 3 bases from V and 1 base from J; bases unmatched to any gene: 3. Germline V gene sequence: CDR1 SNHLY, CDR2 FYNNEI. CDR3 length: 14 amino acids. The CDR3 DNA is TGTGCCAGCAGTGAGGACAGGACTTCCTACGAGCAGTACTTC. Translating gives CASSEDRTSYEQYF.

The gene calls are TRBV4-1 and TRBJ2-1; 7 bases are a match to TRBD1. Per the germline V gene, CDR1 is MGHRA and CDR2 is YSYEKL. J was trimmed by 8 bases and V by 1 base; bases with no gene match: 5. CDR3 length equals 14 residues. CDR3 sequence reads: CASSQVGQVDEQFF. The CDR3 coding sequence is TGCGCCAGCAGCCAAGTAGGACAGGTCGATGAGCAGTTCTTC.

This chain uses TRBV15 with TRBJ1-4, with unresolved D. This CDR3 comprises 15 residues. V lost 6 bases to trimming and J lost 4 bases, with 15 bases between them. Germline CDR1 LNHNV, CDR2 YYDKDF (reference sequence). CDR3 DNA sequence: TGTGCCACCAGAAAAGACAAGGCCTTTAATGAAAAACTGTTTTTT. It is translated as CATRKDKAFNEKLFF. Together with reference TRBV15 and TRBJ1-4, the CDR3 gives the full variable domain: DAMVIQNPRYQVTQFGKPVTLSCSQTLNHNVMYWYQQKSSQAPKLLFHYYDKDFNNEADTPDNFQSRRPNTSFCFLDIRSPGLGDTAMYLCATRKDKAFNEKLFFGSGTQLSVL.

For this clonotype: This may stem from a read error, because a much larger clone lies one nucleotide away. This chain uses TRBV20-1 with TRBJ2-1, with 11 bases lining up with TRBD2. V lost 4 bases and J lost 6; bases outside the gene matches: 2. The CDR3 sequence is 13 residues long. Germline CDR1 reads DFQATT; CDR2 reads SNEGSKA (reference sequence). CDR3 nucleotides: TGCAGTGCTAAACTAGCGGGAGTCAATGAGCAGTTCTTC. Protein product: CSAKLAGVNEQFF.

The chain is built from TRBV4-3 and TRBJ1-1, with D possibly being TRBD1 (6 bases). V was cut by 4 bases and J by 3 bases, with 18 bases left in between. The CDR3 contains 16 residues. Germline-derived CDR1 and CDR2 are LGHNA and YSLEER. CDR3 sequence reads: CASSLGAVGLDTEAFF. The CDR3 DNA reads as TGCGCCAGCAGCCTGGGGGCGGTGGGGCTGGACACTGAAGCTTTCTTT.